The present T cell receptor beta chain was sequenced within a study of Graves' ophthalmopathy and Graves' hyperthyroidism. For the study at large: Ophthalmopathy absent within 18 months of follow-up marked hyperthyroidism as stable.

General study points: Detection in blood was also observed for most expanded thyroid clonotypes above 0.001 frequency.

CDR1 and CDR2 from the germline V gene are DFQATT and SNEGSKA (reference sequence). J lost 2 bases, V lost 0 bases, and 7 bases had no gene match. The CDR3 contains 15 residues. This clonotype has ten or more counts. The antigen is unknown. Researchers took RNA transcripts and amplified TCR beta CDR3 regions from them. Second-round multiplex PCR came after first-round RT-PCR with HTBI primers. TCRdb reprocessed the multiplex PCR reads via MiXCR and lists one record per CDR3 protein. The data contain 580,000 or so distinct CDR3 sequences, about 35% of them singletons. The receptor comes from an adult man with Graves' hyperthyroidism. The sequenced sample was peripheral blood or thyroid tissue (not recorded which). V gene TRBV20-1 combines with J gene TRBJ2-7, with 7 nucleotides matching TRBD2. Here the CDR3 DNA reads TGCAGTGCTAGAGATTGGGGGGGAAGACCCTACGAGCAGTACTTC. Its translation: CSARDWGGRPYEQYF.